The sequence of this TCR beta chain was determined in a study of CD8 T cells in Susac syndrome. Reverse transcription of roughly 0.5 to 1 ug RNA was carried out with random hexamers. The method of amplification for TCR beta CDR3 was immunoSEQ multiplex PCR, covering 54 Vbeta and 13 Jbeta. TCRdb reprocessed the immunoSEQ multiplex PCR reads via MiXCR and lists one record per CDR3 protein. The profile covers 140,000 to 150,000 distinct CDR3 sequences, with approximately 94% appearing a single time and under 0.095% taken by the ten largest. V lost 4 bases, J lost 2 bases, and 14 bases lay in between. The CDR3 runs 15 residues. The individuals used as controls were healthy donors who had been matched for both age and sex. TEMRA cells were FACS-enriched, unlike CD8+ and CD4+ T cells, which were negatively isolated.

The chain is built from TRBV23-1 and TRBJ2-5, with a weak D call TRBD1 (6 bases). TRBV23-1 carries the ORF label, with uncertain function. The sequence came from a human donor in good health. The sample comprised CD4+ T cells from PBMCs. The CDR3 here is CASSPSPGQQETQYF. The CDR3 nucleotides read TGCGCCAGCAGTCCATCGCCCGGACAGCAAGAGACCCAGTACTTC.